This TCR beta chain was captured in a study of blood T cell repertoires in COVID-19. For the study at large: COVID-19 samples collected from the United States, Italy and Spain covered acute and convalescent phases. T cells, B-cell-depleted T cells, or PBMCs supplied cDNA or gDNA.

As processed by the authors: Estimation of nucleated cell counts relied on the amplification of reference gene primers. Sequencing used immunoSEQ multiplex PCR; TCRdb keeps in-frame clones, though not all of them. Clone size and V and J calls were adopted from that table, with D and trimming inferred from the DNA. The sample includes tens of thousands of clones, 80% of them seen just once. CDR3 length: 15 amino acids. Germline loops: CDR1 SGHNT, CDR2 YYREEE (reference sequence). The V and J ends lost 1 base and 0 bases respectively, with 8 bases between them. The material sequenced was peripheral blood. The source of this sequence is a human donor in a cohort sampled during active COVID-19. The chain carries TRBV5-4 and TRBJ2-1; D gene uncertain. The DNA of the CDR3 is TGTGCCAGCAGCTTGACCTCTAGCTCCTACAATGAGCAGTTCTTC. Translating it yields CASSLTSSSYNEQFF.